This T cell receptor (beta chain) emerged from a study of T cell responses to AZD1222 COVID-19 vaccine. Only in-frame clones appear in the TCRdb table, and some are missing; sequencing was by immunoSEQ multiplex PCR. The profile shows tens of thousands of clones, 85% to 95% of them singletons. V shed 2 bases and J shed 3 bases, with 13 bases lying between them. Germline CDR1 and CDR2: SEHNR and FQNEAQ (reference sequence). This CDR3 region has 15 residues. This material consisted of peripheral blood, taken on day 0 of AZD1222 vaccination. The rearrangement uses TRBV7-9 and TRBJ1-2, with D unclear. This TCR came from an adult in good health. CDR3 residues: CASSLTGRLDYGYTF. DNA for the CDR3: TGTGCCAGCAGCTTAACCGGCAGACTCGACTATGGCTACACCTTC.